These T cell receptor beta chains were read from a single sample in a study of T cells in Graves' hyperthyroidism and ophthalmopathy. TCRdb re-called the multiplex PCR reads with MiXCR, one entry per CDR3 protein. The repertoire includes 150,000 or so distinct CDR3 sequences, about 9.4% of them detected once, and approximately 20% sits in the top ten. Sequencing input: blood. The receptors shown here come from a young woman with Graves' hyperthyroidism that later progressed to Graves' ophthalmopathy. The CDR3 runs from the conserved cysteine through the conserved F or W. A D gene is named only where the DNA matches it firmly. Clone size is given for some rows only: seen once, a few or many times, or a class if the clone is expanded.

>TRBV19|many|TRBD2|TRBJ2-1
TGTGCCAGTAGTATTTACCCGACTAGCGGGGGGGTCAATGAGCAGTTCTTC
CASSIYPTSGGVNEQFF
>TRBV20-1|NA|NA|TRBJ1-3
TGCAGTGCTAGTAACAGGAGAAACACCATATATTTT
CSASNRRNTIYF
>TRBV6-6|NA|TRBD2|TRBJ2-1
TGTGCCAGCAGTTACTCTGTCGGGGGGGGGGGCAATGAGCAGTTCTTC
CASSYSVGGGGNEQFF
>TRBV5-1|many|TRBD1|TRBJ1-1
TGCGCCAGCAGCGGGGGACAGGGGGCGGTAAAAACTGAAGCTTTCTTT
CASSGGQGAVKTEAFF
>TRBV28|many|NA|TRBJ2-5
TGTGCCAGCAGTTCTCACGACGCTCAGGGTCAAGAGACCCAGTACTTC
CASSSHDAQGQETQYF
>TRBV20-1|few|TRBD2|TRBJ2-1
TGCAGTGCCCCATCACCCTTACTAGCGTTGAACAATGAGCAGTTCTTC
CSAPSPLLALNNEQFF
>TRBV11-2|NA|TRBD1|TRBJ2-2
TGTGCCAGCAGCTTAGTGACAGGGGTAGTCGGGGAGCTGTTTTTT
CASSLVTGVVGELFF
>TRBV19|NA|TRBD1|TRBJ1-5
TGTGCCAGTAGCGCCATGGGACAGATTTATAGCAATCAGCCCCAGCATTTT
CASSAMGQIYSNQPQHF
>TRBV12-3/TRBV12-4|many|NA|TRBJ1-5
TGTGCCAGCAGTTTATTCAGGGAGGCTCAGCCCCAGCATTTT
CASSLFREAQPQHF
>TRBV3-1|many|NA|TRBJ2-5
TGTGCCAGCAGCCGGGACCCCAGGGAGACCCAGTACTTC
CASSRDPRETQYF
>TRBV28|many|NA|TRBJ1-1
TGTGCCAGCAGTTTGGTGAAAACTGAAGCTTTCTTT
CASSLVKTEAFF
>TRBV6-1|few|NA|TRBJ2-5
TGTGCCAGCAGAGCCAACCGAGACAGCGGACGCCTACAAGAGACCCAGTACTTC
CASRANRDSGRLQETQYF
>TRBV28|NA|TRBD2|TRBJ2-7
TGTGCCAGCAGCCAAGAAAGGGGGGTAGCGGGGGGGCGATCTACCTACGAGCAGTACTTC
CASSQERGVAGGRSTYEQYF
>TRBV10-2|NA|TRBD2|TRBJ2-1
TGCGCCAGCAGTGTAAAGCGGGGGTTCTCCTACAATGAGCAGTTCTTC
CASSVKRGFSYNEQFF
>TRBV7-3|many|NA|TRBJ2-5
TGTGCCAGCAGCATCGGGACCCGGGGGGCAGAGACCCAGTACTTC
CASSIGTRGAETQYF
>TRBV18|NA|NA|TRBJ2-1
TGTGCCAGCTCACCACGAGGTCTAGCCGAGTCCAATGAGCAGTTCTTC
CASSPRGLAESNEQFF
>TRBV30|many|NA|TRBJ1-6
TGTGCCTGGAGTGTTGCAACCAATTCACCCCTCCACTTT
CAWSVATNSPLHF
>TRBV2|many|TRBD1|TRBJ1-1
TGTGCCACCGACAGGGGGCTAACTTTCTTT
CATDRGLTFF
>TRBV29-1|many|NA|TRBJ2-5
TGCAGCGTGGGCAGGGGGGAAGAGACCCAGTACTTC
CSVGRGEETQYF
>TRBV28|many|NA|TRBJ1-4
TGTGCCAGCAGTTTAGAGGGAACTAATGAAAAACTGTTTTTT
CASSLEGTNEKLFF
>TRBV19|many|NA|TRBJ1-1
TGTGCCAGTAGTGGTCTCTCATCACTGGACACTGAAGCTTTCTTT
CASSGLSSLDTEAFF
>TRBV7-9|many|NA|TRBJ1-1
TGTGCCAGCAGCCCAATGTTCAAGGACACTGAAGCTTTCTTT
CASSPMFKDTEAFF
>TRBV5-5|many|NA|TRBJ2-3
TGTGCCAGCAGCTTCCGGCCCCCGTATACAGATACGCAGTATTTT
CASSFRPPYTDTQYF
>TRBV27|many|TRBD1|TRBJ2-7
TGTGCCAGCAGTTTATTGGGGACAGGGGCCGGGGAGCAGTACTTC
CASSLLGTGAGEQYF
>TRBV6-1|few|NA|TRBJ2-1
TGTGCCAGCAGTGAAAATATCGGCTCCTACAATGAGCAGTTCTTC
CASSENIGSYNEQFF
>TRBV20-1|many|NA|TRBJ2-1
TGCAGTGCTAGTTCTCAATCCCGGGGGGCGATCTACAATGAGCAGTTCTTC
CSASSQSRGAIYNEQFF
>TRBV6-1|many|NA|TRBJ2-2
TGTGCCAGCAGTTCCAGGGTCCCCGGGGAGCTGTTTTTT
CASSSRVPGELFF
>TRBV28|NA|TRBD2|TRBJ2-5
TGTGCCAGCAGTCGAACTAGCGGGGGGCAAGAGACCCAGTACTTC
CASSRTSGGQETQYF
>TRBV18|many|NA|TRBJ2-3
TGTGCCAGCTCCTATCTCACAGATACGCAGTATTTT
CASSYLTDTQYF